One and the same sample provided the 2 T cell receptor beta chains below, sequenced in a study of CD4+ T cells in melanoma. The data were produced by immunoSEQ multiplex PCR, yet TCRdb's version contains in-frame clones alone and is incomplete. The repertoire includes over 100,000 clones, around 92% of them detected once, and 3% to 4% sits in the top ten. Material: peripheral blood. The receptor set was obtained from a human donor with melanoma.

This rearrangement joins TRBV11-2 to TRBJ2-5; 11 bases map to TRBD2. Per germline, CDR1 SGHAT and CDR2 FQNNGV. The CDR3 is made up of 16 amino acids. V was pared by 1 base and J by 0 bases, with 1 base of the junction left unmatched. As DNA, the CDR3 is TGTGCCAGCAGCTTAGTGGGACTAGCGGACCAAGAGACCCAGTACTTC. Residues: CASSLVGLADQETQYF.

The chain uses TRBV9 and TRBJ2-1; 10 bases line up with TRBD1. V gave up 4 bases and J gave up 3 bases; unmatched junction bases: 7. The germline gives CDR1 SGDLS, CDR2 YYNGEE. The CDR3 is made up of 16 amino acids. Here the CDR3 reads CASSPSRDRGYNEQFF. The DNA of the CDR3 is TGTGCCAGCAGCCCCAGCCGGGACAGGGGCTACAATGAGCAGTTCTTC.